These T cell receptor beta chains were read from a single sample in a study of blood T cells in healthy people across ages. TCRdb fed the 5' RACE reads into MiXCR, producing one record per CDR3 protein. Seen here are 600,000 to 1,000,000 distinct CDR3 sequences, 20% to 30% observed once, and the top ten hold under 4.5%. The sample was also reused in another study, on T cells of mothers and their children.

The sequenced sample was blood. These receptors were obtained from a boy aged 5-17 years in good health. Each CDR3 is given with its conserved first and last residue. D genes are given only for firm matches. Expanded clones are given a class, and other clones once, few, many or no size at all.

CDR3 DNA: TGCAGTGCCGCCAAGGGACTAGCGGCAACCAATGAGCAGTTCTTC
CDR3 protein: CSAAKGLAATNEQFF
D gene: TRBD2
V gene: TRBV20-1
clone size: .
J gene: TRBJ2-1

CDR3 DNA: TGTGCCAGCAGTTTTGAGGGGACAGGGGGGTCTTTCTATGGCTACACCTTC
CDR3 protein: CASSFEGTGGSFYGYTF
D gene: TRBD1
V gene: TRBV12-3/TRBV12-4
clone size: .
J gene: TRBJ1-2

CDR3 DNA: TGCAGTGCTAGGCGGGGAAGCTCCTACAATGAGCAGTTCTTC
CDR3 protein: CSARRGSSYNEQFF
D gene: .
V gene: TRBV20-1
clone size: few
J gene: TRBJ2-1

CDR3 DNA: TGTGCCAGCAGTTGGGGGACAGTTAATGAAAAACTGTTTTTT
CDR3 protein: CASSWGTVNEKLFF
D gene: TRBD1
V gene: TRBV12-3/TRBV12-4
clone size: few
J gene: TRBJ1-4

CDR3 DNA: TGTGCCAGCAGTTCGACAGGCTATAGCAATCAGCTCCAGCATTTT
CDR3 protein: CASSSTGYSNQLQHF
D gene: .
V gene: TRBV6-2/TRBV6-3
clone size: .
J gene: TRBJ1-5

CDR3 DNA: TGTGCCAGCAGCCAAGACCTAGCCGAAGCTTTCTTT
CDR3 protein: CASSQDLAEAFF
D gene: .
V gene: TRBV3-1
clone size: .
J gene: TRBJ1-1

CDR3 DNA: TGTGCCAGCAGCCTGGACGGCCGGGGCAACAATGAGCAGTTCTTC
CDR3 protein: CASSLDGRGNNEQFF
D gene: .
V gene: TRBV14
clone size: .
J gene: TRBJ2-1

CDR3 DNA: TGCGCCAGCAGCCAACTAGCGGGCTCTGGGGCCAACGTCCTGACTTTC
CDR3 protein: CASSQLAGSGANVLTF
D gene: TRBD2
V gene: TRBV4-3
clone size: .
J gene: TRBJ2-6

CDR3 DNA: TGTGCCAGCAGCTTAGCTCGGGGGGGAGAAAAACTGTTTTTT
CDR3 protein: CASSLARGGEKLFF
D gene: .
V gene: TRBV7-2
clone size: many
J gene: TRBJ1-4

CDR3 DNA: TGTGCCAGCAGTTACTCGATTTACGGGAGGCTAGCCAAAAACATTCAGTACTTC
CDR3 protein: CASSYSIYGRLAKNIQYF
D gene: TRBD2
V gene: TRBV6-2/TRBV6-3
clone size: few
J gene: TRBJ2-4

CDR3 DNA: TGCAGTGCAGAACCCCAGGGGGCGAAAACTGAAGCTTTCTTT
CDR3 protein: CSAEPQGAKTEAFF
D gene: TRBD1
V gene: TRBV20-1
clone size: .
J gene: TRBJ1-1

CDR3 DNA: TGTGCCAGCAGCGGGGGAAATTCACCCCTCCACTTT
CDR3 protein: CASSGGNSPLHF
D gene: .
V gene: TRBV9
clone size: many
J gene: TRBJ1-6

CDR3 DNA: TGTGCCAGCAGGGGGACATTGGACAGGGCTAGTGGGGCCAACGTCCTGACTTTC
CDR3 protein: CASRGTLDRASGANVLTF
D gene: TRBD1
V gene: TRBV4-2
clone size: few
J gene: TRBJ2-6

CDR3 DNA: TGTGCCAGTAGTAACAGGGGACGGAACATTCAGTACTTC
CDR3 protein: CASSNRGRNIQYF
D gene: TRBD1
V gene: TRBV19
clone size: few
J gene: TRBJ2-4

CDR3 DNA: TGTGCCTGGAGTGTACTTGGAGAGACCCAGTACTTC
CDR3 protein: CAWSVLGETQYF
D gene: .
V gene: TRBV30
clone size: .
J gene: TRBJ2-5

CDR3 DNA: TGTGCCAGCAGTTTGGTTTTGGGTCCTGGGGCCAACGTCCTGACTTTC
CDR3 protein: CASSLVLGPGANVLTF
D gene: .
V gene: TRBV28
clone size: few
J gene: TRBJ2-6

CDR3 DNA: TGTGCCAGCAGTTATACCGGGACAGGGGGCAGGTCGAACATTCAGTACTTC
CDR3 protein: CASSYTGTGGRSNIQYF
D gene: TRBD1
V gene: TRBV2
clone size: .
J gene: TRBJ2-4

CDR3 DNA: TGCGCCAGCAGCTTGGGGGGAATGGACGCCTCCTACGAGCAGTACTTC
CDR3 protein: CASSLGGMDASYEQYF
D gene: .
V gene: TRBV5-1
clone size: few
J gene: TRBJ2-7

CDR3 DNA: TGTGCCAGCAGTCCCCGGCGAGGGGGGACAGATACGCAGTATTTT
CDR3 protein: CASSPRRGGTDTQYF
D gene: .
V gene: TRBV12-3/TRBV12-4
clone size: .
J gene: TRBJ2-3

CDR3 DNA: TGTGCCAGCAGTTACTCGGGTGCAGGCTACGAGCAGTACTTC
CDR3 protein: CASSYSGAGYEQYF
D gene: .
V gene: TRBV6-2/TRBV6-3
clone size: .
J gene: TRBJ2-7

CDR3 DNA: TGCAGTGCTAGAGTCCGGGCCCTATCCCGGGAGACAGAGACCCAGTACTTC
CDR3 protein: CSARVRALSRETETQYF
D gene: .
V gene: TRBV20-1
clone size: .
J gene: TRBJ2-5

CDR3 DNA: TGTGCCAGCAGCCGACCGACCGGACAGACTAATCAGCCCCAGCATTTT
CDR3 protein: CASSRPTGQTNQPQHF
D gene: .
V gene: TRBV28
clone size: .
J gene: TRBJ1-5

CDR3 DNA: TGTGCCAGCAGCCCCGGGGGGGGGCAGCCCCAGCATTTT
CDR3 protein: CASSPGGGQPQHF
D gene: .
V gene: TRBV5-6
clone size: few
J gene: TRBJ1-5

CDR3 DNA: TGTGCTAGTGGTGCGACAGGCGGGGATACGCAGTATTTT
CDR3 protein: CASGATGGDTQYF
D gene: .
V gene: TRBV12-5
clone size: .
J gene: TRBJ2-3

CDR3 DNA: TGTGCCAGCAGTTTAACCGGATACTATGGCTACACCTTC
CDR3 protein: CASSLTGYYGYTF
D gene: .
V gene: TRBV27
clone size: few
J gene: TRBJ1-2

CDR3 DNA: TGTGCCAGCAGCTTGGTCAGGAACACTGAAGCTTTCTTT
CDR3 protein: CASSLVRNTEAFF
D gene: .
V gene: TRBV5-1
clone size: many
J gene: TRBJ1-1

CDR3 DNA: TGTGCCAGCAGCCGGGTTTTAGCCAAAAACATTCAGTACTTC
CDR3 protein: CASSRVLAKNIQYF
D gene: .
V gene: TRBV7-2
clone size: few
J gene: TRBJ2-4

CDR3 DNA: TGTGCCAGCAGTTCGACAACCGAAAACTCTGGAAACACCATATATTTT
CDR3 protein: CASSSTTENSGNTIYF
D gene: .
V gene: TRBV6-5
clone size: few
J gene: TRBJ1-3

CDR3 DNA: TGTGCCAGCAGCCCGCCTTTGTCAACTAATGAAAAACTGTTTTTT
CDR3 protein: CASSPPLSTNEKLFF
D gene: .
V gene: TRBV7-9
clone size: few
J gene: TRBJ1-4

CDR3 DNA: TGTGCCAGCAGGGCTACAGGGGGCGCTGGCTATGGCTACACCTTC
CDR3 protein: CASRATGGAGYGYTF
D gene: TRBD1
V gene: TRBV12-3/TRBV12-4
clone size: .
J gene: TRBJ1-2

CDR3 DNA: TGTGCCAGCAGTCCCGACAGAAGTAAAAACATTCAGTACTTC
CDR3 protein: CASSPDRSKNIQYF
D gene: .
V gene: TRBV6-2/TRBV6-3
clone size: .
J gene: TRBJ2-4

CDR3 DNA: TGCAGTGCTAGAGCAGGCAAAAGCAATCAGCCCCAGCATTTT
CDR3 protein: CSARAGKSNQPQHF
D gene: .
V gene: TRBV20-1
clone size: few
J gene: TRBJ1-5

CDR3 DNA: TGTGCCAGCAGCAAAGCAGGGGACACTTTGCTCTCTGGAAACACCATATATTTT
CDR3 protein: CASSKAGDTLLSGNTIYF
D gene: .
V gene: TRBV21-1
clone size: few
J gene: TRBJ1-3

CDR3 DNA: TGCGCCAGCAGCTCGTTAGGTGACACAGATACGCAGTATTTT
CDR3 protein: CASSSLGDTDTQYF
D gene: .
V gene: TRBV5-1
clone size: .
J gene: TRBJ2-3

CDR3 DNA: TGTGCCAGCAGCTTGGTTGTAGGCTCCAATGAAAAACTGTTTTTT
CDR3 protein: CASSLVVGSNEKLFF
D gene: .
V gene: TRBV5-5
clone size: few
J gene: TRBJ1-4

CDR3 DNA: TGCAGTGCTAGAACAGGGGGCCGGGGTGAGCAGTTCTTC
CDR3 protein: CSARTGGRGEQFF
D gene: TRBD1
V gene: TRBV20-1
clone size: few
J gene: TRBJ2-1

CDR3 DNA: TGCGCCAGCAGCCAAACCAGGGGTCTGGGCGGCTACACCTTC
CDR3 protein: CASSQTRGLGGYTF
D gene: .
V gene: TRBV4-1
clone size: few
J gene: TRBJ1-2

CDR3 DNA: TGTGCCAGCCGGCTGAAAGGGTGGGAGACCCAGTACTTC
CDR3 protein: CASRLKGWETQYF
D gene: .
V gene: TRBV6-1
clone size: .
J gene: TRBJ2-5

CDR3 DNA: TGCGCCAGCAGCCAAGATTCAAGCGGACCAACCTACGAGCAGTACTTC
CDR3 protein: CASSQDSSGPTYEQYF
D gene: .
V gene: TRBV4-3
clone size: few
J gene: TRBJ2-7

CDR3 DNA: TGTGCCAGCACTTCTCGCGCCTGGAAGACCCAGTACTTC
CDR3 protein: CASTSRAWKTQYF
D gene: .
V gene: TRBV28
clone size: .
J gene: TRBJ2-5

CDR3 DNA: TGTGCCAGCAGCCCTACTGGGGCTACAGGGATTGTAACCAAAAACATTCAGTACTTC
CDR3 protein: CASSPTGATGIVTKNIQYF
D gene: .
V gene: TRBV7-9
clone size: .
J gene: TRBJ2-4

CDR3 DNA: TGTGCCAGCAGTTTAATGCTCGCGGTCCAAGAGACCCAGTACTTC
CDR3 protein: CASSLMLAVQETQYF
D gene: .
V gene: TRBV12-3/TRBV12-4
clone size: .
J gene: TRBJ2-5

CDR3 DNA: TGTGCCAGCAGCGGGACTAGCGGGAGAGCTTTAGGGAATGAGCAGTTCTTC
CDR3 protein: CASSGTSGRALGNEQFF
D gene: TRBD2
V gene: TRBV7-9
clone size: .
J gene: TRBJ2-1

CDR3 DNA: TGCAGTGCTAGAGATCCGGGGGCTTCCTACGAGCAGTACTTC
CDR3 protein: CSARDPGASYEQYF
D gene: .
V gene: TRBV20-1
clone size: .
J gene: TRBJ2-7

CDR3 DNA: TGTGCCAGCAGCAAAGTCGGGGGTTTCCACGAGCAGTACTTC
CDR3 protein: CASSKVGGFHEQYF
D gene: .
V gene: TRBV21-1
clone size: few
J gene: TRBJ2-7

CDR3 DNA: TGTGCCAGCAGCTTGTTAGTATCAGGGGCGGATGAGCAGTTCTTC
CDR3 protein: CASSLLVSGADEQFF
D gene: .
V gene: TRBV5-5
clone size: .
J gene: TRBJ2-1

CDR3 DNA: TGTGCCAGCAGTTACGGCAGCCATAGCAATCAGCCCCAGCATTTT
CDR3 protein: CASSYGSHSNQPQHF
D gene: .
V gene: TRBV6-2/TRBV6-3
clone size: few
J gene: TRBJ1-5

CDR3 DNA: TGTGCCAGCAGCTTAGCATATGGGGAGACCCAGTACTTC
CDR3 protein: CASSLAYGETQYF
D gene: .
V gene: TRBV11-3
clone size: .
J gene: TRBJ2-5

CDR3 DNA: TGCAGCGTGACAGGGTGGGACCTCACAGATACGCAGTATTTT
CDR3 protein: CSVTGWDLTDTQYF
D gene: TRBD1
V gene: TRBV29-1
clone size: .
J gene: TRBJ2-3

CDR3 DNA: TGTGCCAGCAGATACGGTAGACTAAGCACAGATACGCAGTATTTT
CDR3 protein: CASRYGRLSTDTQYF
D gene: .
V gene: TRBV7-2
clone size: .
J gene: TRBJ2-3

CDR3 DNA: TGTGCCAGCAGTTACGATGGCCACCATAGCACAGATACGCAGTATTTT
CDR3 protein: CASSYDGHHSTDTQYF
D gene: .
V gene: TRBV6-2/TRBV6-3
clone size: few
J gene: TRBJ2-3

CDR3 DNA: TGTGCCAGCAGTTCCCCGGCGGCTAGCGGAAAGCAAGAGACCCAGTACTTC
CDR3 protein: CASSSPAASGKQETQYF
D gene: TRBD2
V gene: TRBV28
clone size: .
J gene: TRBJ2-5

CDR3 DNA: TGCAGTGCTGACCCGACTAGCGGAAGCACAGATACGCAGTATTTT
CDR3 protein: CSADPTSGSTDTQYF
D gene: TRBD2
V gene: TRBV20-1
clone size: .
J gene: TRBJ2-3

CDR3 DNA: TGTGCCAGCAGTGTAAAAGTGTCAGAACCCCTCAATGAGCAGTTCTTC
CDR3 protein: CASSVKVSEPLNEQFF
D gene: .
V gene: TRBV6-4
clone size: .
J gene: TRBJ2-1